This T cell receptor beta chain was captured in a study of Graves' ophthalmopathy and Graves' hyperthyroidism. Study outcomes and limitations: With around 88% sensitivity and 70% to 82% specificity, a 13-signature model separated ophthalmopathy from stable hyperthyroidism.

Amplification targeted the TCR beta CDR3 regions, with RNA transcripts as the source material. The library came from an HTBI-primed first-round RT-PCR and a second-round multiplex PCR. TCRdb called the multiplex PCR reads again in MiXCR, with one record for every CDR3 protein. The repertoire holds 170,000 or so distinct CDR3 sequences, roughly two fifths seen once, with roughly 8.9% in the top ten. With regard to this clonotype: Its matching antigen is unknown.

Clinical symptoms, serum thyroxine, TRAb, thyroid ultrasound and orbital computed tomography determined diagnosis. The V gene's germline CDR1 is MDHEN and CDR2 SYDVKM. This CDR3 comprises 13 residues. Trimming pared 10 bases from V and 1 base from J, leaving 13 bases between. The sequenced material came from peripheral blood. The TCR originated in a man younger than 45 with Graves' ophthalmopathy. The chain couples TRBV28 to TRBJ1-1; D gene ambiguous. The CDR3 nucleotides read TGTGCCACCCTTGGCCAGGCGAACACTGAAGCTTTCTTT. Its protein product is CATLGQANTEAFF.